The 32 T cell receptor beta chains reported below all come from one sample, sequenced in a study of CD8+CD57+ T cells in acquired aplastic anemia. Previously, flow cytometry had revealed CD8+CD57+ cell expansion in the patients chosen for sequencing. Profiling that covered TCR beta VDJ and CDR3 relied on genomic DNA as its template. TCRdb re-derived calls from the reads in MiXCR, one entry per CDR3 protein. This table holds some 180,000 distinct CDR3 sequences, roughly three fifths found once. Material for sequencing was sorted CD4+, CD8+, or CD8+CD57+ T cells (not recorded which) from PBMCs. The receptors stem from a human donor with aplastic anemia.

This clonotype was seen at least ten times. The chain recombines TRBV5-8 with TRBJ1-2; 7 bases fit TRBD1. Germline loops: CDR1 SGHTS, CDR2 YDEGEE. The CDR3 extends over 15 amino acids. V dropped 3 bases and J dropped 2; count of bases not matched to a gene: 7. CDR3 protein: CASSSITTGNYGYTF. In nucleotides, the CDR3 is TGTGCCAGCAGCTCCATCACGACAGGGAACTATGGCTACACCTTC.

This clonotype was observed a handful of times. The chain employs TRBV20-1 and TRBJ2-3, with 8 nucleotides matching TRBD2. The CDR3 contains 11 residues. Germline-derived CDR1 and CDR2 are DFQATT and SNEGSKA (reference sequence). CDR3 amino acids: CSLTSADTQYF. In DNA form, the CDR3 reads TGCAGCCTGACTAGCGCAGATACGCAGTATTTT.

This sequence joins TRBV24-1 and TRBJ2-7; D is perhaps TRBD2 (5 bases). Germline V gene sequence: CDR1 KGHDR, CDR2 SFDVKD. V was cut by 11 bases and J by 7 bases, with 26 bases left in between. This CDR3 contains 15 residues. The CDR3 is CASSLASTTRREQYF. The CDR3 DNA is TGTGCCAGCAGCTTGGCCTCAACGACACGGAGGGAGCAGTACTTC.

There are a few counts of this clonotype. V and J are TRBV15 and TRBJ2-1; maybe TRBD2 (6 bases). The CDR3 runs to 15 residues. V was pared by 1 base and J by 10 bases, with 17 bases between. The germline V gene encodes CDR1 LNHNV and CDR2 YYDKDF (reference sequence). CDR3 residues: CATSRVVGGEDEQFF. Here the CDR3 DNA reads TGTGCCACCAGCAGAGTTGTGGGAGGAGAGGACGAGCAGTTCTTC.

This sequence joins TRBV10-1 and TRBJ2-7, with 11 bases fitting TRBD2. From germline, CDR1 is WNHNN and CDR2 SYGVQD (reference sequence). The CDR3 length is 17 residues. V lost 0 bases and J lost 2; bases outside the gene matches: 6. CDR3 protein: CASSESASGGSTYEQYF. The CDR3 nucleotides are TGCGCCAGCAGTGAGTCGGCTAGCGGGGGGTCTACCTACGAGCAGTACTTC.

This clonotype was picked up one time. The chain uses TRBV20-1 and TRBJ2-7, with 7 bases that match TRBD2. From germline, CDR1 is DFQATT and CDR2 SNEGSKA (reference sequence). This CDR3 comprises 15 residues. The CDR3 here is CSPPWGREESYEQYF. DNA for the CDR3: TGCAGCCCCCCGTGGGGGAGGGAGGAGTCCTACGAGCAGTACTTC.

Comment on this clonotype: A read error is possible here, since a much larger clone lies one base away. J is TRBJ2-3 and V is TRBV11-2; 8 positions agree with TRBD1. The DNA end is a closer match to TRBJ1-5, so the J assignment may be wrong. This CDR3 has 15 residues. The germline gives CDR1 SGHAT, CDR2 FQNNGV. CDR3: CASSLPQGGTDTQHF. The CDR3 bases are TGTGCCAGCAGCTTACCACAGGGGGGCACAGATACGCAGCATTTT.

This clonotype was counted ten times or more. This chain joins TRBV15 and TRBJ2-6, with a tentative D call TRBD1 (6 bases). The CDR3 totals 16 residues. CDR1 is LNHNV and CDR2 is YYDKDF in the germline V gene (reference sequence). Between the trimmed V and J ends, which lost 6 bases and 1 base, there was a span of 13 bases. CDR3 coding DNA: TGTGCCACCAGGGAAATACAGGGATCTGGGGCCAACGTCCTGACTTTC. Translation: CATREIQGSGANVLTF. Complete variable domain (other parts from reference TRBV15 and TRBJ2-6): DAMVIQNPRYQVTQFGKPVTLSCSQTLNHNVMYWYQQKSSQAPKLLFHYYDKDFNNEADTPDNFQSRRPNTSFCFLDIRSPGLGDTAMYLCATREIQGSGANVLTFGAGSRLTVL.

As to this clonotype: An end of the junction differs from the germline gene, which may be a read error. The J gene is TRBJ2-7, the V gene TRBV5-1; D ambiguous. Looked up from germline, CDR1 is SGHRS and CDR2 is YFSETQ. The CDR3 length is 13 residues. In nucleotides, the CDR3 is TGCGCCAGCAGCGCCTCGGCCGGATACGAGCAGTGCTTC. Protein: CASSASAGYEQCF.

V usage is TRBV19 and J usage is TRBJ2-7, with a tentative D call TRBD1 (5 bases). The CDR3 sequence is 12 residues long. Germline V gives CDR1 LNHDA, CDR2 SQIVND (reference sequence). V lost 3 bases, J lost 2 bases, and 5 bases lay in between. CDR3: CASSMGPYEQYF. CDR3 DNA: TGTGCCAGTAGTATGGGGCCCTACGAGCAGTACTTC.

This clonotype was seen at least ten times. The V gene is TRBV6-1, the J gene TRBJ2-5; 11 bases map to TRBD2. Germline V gene lookup returns CDR1 MNHNS and CDR2 SASEGT. J lost 2 bases, V lost 3 bases, and 5 bases had no gene match. The CDR3 is made up of 16 amino acids. CDR3 region: CASSELAGGPQETQYF. As DNA, the CDR3 is TGTGCCAGCAGTGAGCTAGCGGGGGGACCGCAAGAGACCCAGTACTTC.

V is TRBV25-1 and J is TRBJ2-2, with D maybe TRBD1 (7 bases). Germline V lookup: CDR1 MGHDK, CDR2 SYGVNS. V lost 1 base and J lost 1, with 13 bases in between. The CDR3 loop spans 17 amino acids. The CDR3 DNA is TGTGCCAGCAGTGAATGGCAGGGGGGATGGAACACCGGGGAGCTGTTTTTT. It is translated as CASSEWQGGWNTGELFF.

This clonotype occurred a few times. This sequence joins TRBV15 and TRBJ2-5; D might be TRBD1 (6 bases). CDR1 and CDR2 (germline): LNHNV, YYDKDF (reference sequence). The V gene lost 5 bases and the J gene lost 8 bases, with 15 bases spanning the gap. CDR3 length equals 13 residues. The CDR3 sequence is CATSGIGGSTQYF. As DNA, the CDR3 is TGTGCCACCAGCGGAATAGGGGGTTCTACCCAGTACTTC.

The chain carries TRBV11-2 and TRBJ2-7; either TRBD1 or TRBD2 may supply D (6 bases each). The V gene lost 4 bases and the J gene lost 7 bases, with 23 bases spanning the gap. This CDR3 has 16 amino acids. Germline V gives CDR1 SGHAT, CDR2 FQNNGV. The CDR3 DNA sequence: TGTGCCAGCAGCTCCTCAGGTAACGTGGTAGGGGGGGAGCAGTACTTC. Protein: CASSSSGNVVGGEQYF.

V is TRBV12-3 or TRBV12-4 and J is TRBJ1-1; no reliable D call. Trimming stripped 2 bases from V and 7 bases from J, with 5 bases between. The CDR3 is made up of 11 amino acids. The CDR3 sequence is CASSLKDEAFF. CDR3 nucleotide sequence: TGTGCCAGCAGTTTAAAGGATGAAGCTTTCTTT.

CDR3 in DNA: TGTGCCAGCGGCCAGCCCGAGCAGTACTTC. It specifies CASGQPEQYF. V usage is TRBV13 and J usage is TRBJ2-7; D is uncertain. The CDR3 consists of 10 residues. The germline V and J ends were trimmed by 8 bases and 6 bases, with 8 bases remaining between them. CDR1 is PRHDT and CDR2 is FYEKMQ in the germline V gene (reference sequence).

As regards this clonotype: Possible read error: a much larger clone is one base away. J is TRBJ1-1 and V is TRBV7-2; D not resolved. This CDR3 is built from 11 residues. CDR1 SGHTA and CDR2 FQGNSA come from the germline V gene. The CDR3 nucleotides read TGTGCCAGCAAGAGGAACTCTGAAGCTTTCTTT. Its translation: CASKRNSEAFF.

As for this clonotype: Germline is not matched at one junction end, which may reflect a read error. The J gene is TRBJ2-7, the V gene TRBV5-6; no clear D gene. The CDR3 is made up of 14 amino acids. Germline CDR1 SGHDT, CDR2 YYEEEE. The CDR3 is CASSFGSSSSEQYF. The CDR3 nucleotides are TGTGCCAGCAGCTTTGGTAGCAGTTCCTCCGAGCAGTACTTC.

J is TRBJ2-1 and V is TRBV20-1; no clear D gene. The CDR3 covers 11 residues. Germline V lookup: CDR1 DFQATT, CDR2 SNEGSKA (reference sequence). The CDR3 protein is CSGYSSDEQFF. The CDR3 region has the DNA TGCAGCGGGTATAGCTCGGATGAGCAGTTCTTC.

In this sample, this clonotype turned up many times. The chain recombines TRBV4-1 with TRBJ1-3, with 9 bases lining up with TRBD1. CDR3 size: 16 residues. Trimming at V came to 1 base and at J to 2 bases, leaving 3 bases not matched to a gene. Germline CDR1 MGHRA, CDR2 YSYEKL. CDR3 loop: CASSQAGTGTGNTIYF. DNA of the CDR3: TGCGCCAGCAGCCAAGCCGGGACAGGGACTGGAAACACCATATATTTT.

The chain has TRBV25-1 and TRBJ2-7; 9 nucleotides line up with TRBD1. V gave up 6 bases and J gave up 2 bases; unmatched junction bases: 5. This CDR3 is 14 amino acids long. CDR1 and CDR2 from the germline V gene are MGHDK and SYGVNS. Here the CDR3 reads CASREQGATYEQYF. In DNA, the CDR3 is TGTGCCAGCAGGGAACAGGGGGCAACCTACGAGCAGTACTTC.

The chain carries TRBV25-1 and TRBJ1-4, with 7 bases aligning to TRBD1. The ends lost 3 bases at V and 0 bases at J; junction bases unmatched: 7. The CDR3 has 17 residues. The germline CDR1 and CDR2 sequences are MGHDK and SYGVNS. The CDR3 is CASSDDRVSATNEKLFF. CDR3 coding DNA: TGTGCCAGCAGTGATGACAGGGTATCAGCAACTAATGAAAAACTGTTTTTT.

In this sample, this clonotype turned up many times. The rearrangement uses TRBV4-1 and TRBJ2-1, with D hard to call. V lost 4 bases and J 5 bases, leaving 9 bases between the germline ends. The CDR3 is 13 amino acids. Germline V gene data show CDR1 as MGHRA and CDR2 as YSYEKL. CDR3 sequence reads: CASSRLVHNEQFF. The CDR3 bases are TGCGCCAGCAGCCGCCTTGTCCACAATGAGCAGTTCTTC.

Relative to its sample, this clonotype is medium-sized (0.01 to 0.1%). The gene calls are TRBV11-3 and TRBJ2-7; the D gene is possibly TRBD2 (6 bases). Trimming stripped 2 bases from V and 5 bases from J, with 10 bases between. In germline, CDR1 is SGHNT, CDR2 YENEEA. The CDR3 runs to 13 residues. The CDR3 sequence is CASSLIPGDEQYF. CDR3 nucleotides: TGTGCCAGCAGCTTAATTCCGGGGGACGAGCAGTACTTC.

This clonotype was detected many times. The chain carries TRBV5-6 and TRBJ2-7; D perhaps matches TRBD1 (6 bases). This CDR3 region has 14 residues. The germline CDR1 and CDR2 sequences are SGHDT and YYEEEE. V was shortened by 5 bases and J by 1 base, with 13 bases between the two germline ends. As DNA, the CDR3 is TGTGCCAGCAGTTCCTGGACAGCTTCCTACGAGCAGTACTTC. Translated, it gives CASSSWTASYEQYF. The whole variable domain, remainder taken from reference TRBV5-6 and TRBJ2-7, is DAGVTQSPTHLIKTRGQQVTLRCSPKSGHDTVSWYQQALGQGPQFIFQYYEEEERQRGNFPDRFSGHQFPNYSSELNVNALLLGDSALYLCASSSWTASYEQYFGPGTRLTVT.

The chain's CDR3 is CASSLGASRDYGYTF. The CDR3 nucleotides read TGTGCCAGCAGCTTAGGGGCGTCAAGAGACTATGGCTACACCTTC. This rearrangement joins TRBV7-8 to TRBJ1-2, with unresolved D. Germline CDR1 reads SGHVS; CDR2 reads FQNEAQ. The CDR3 runs to 15 residues. V was pared by 1 base and J by 3 bases, with 12 bases between.

Comment on this clonotype: The junction and the germline gene differ at one end; a read error may be behind it. The rearrangement links TRBV24-1 to TRBJ2-5; D may be TRBD1 (6 bases). In germline, CDR1 is KGHDR, CDR2 SFDVKD. This CDR3 has 15 amino acids. CDR3 nucleotides: TGTGCCATCAGTGATTTCGTCACAGGGCAAGAGACCCAGTACTTC. It specifies CAISDFVTGQETQYF.

A word on this clonotype: One base away lies a much larger clone, so this may be a sequencing read error. This chain links TRBV6-5 with TRBJ2-7; no reliable D call. V dropped 1 base and J dropped 4 bases, with 5 bases sitting between them. The CDR3 has 12 residues. Germline-derived CDR1 and CDR2 are MNHEY and SVGAGI. The CDR3 DNA sequence: TGTGCCAGCAGTTACTTGAGGTACGAGCAGTACTTC. This translates into CASSYLRYEQYF.

In this sample, this clonotype turned up many times. The genes are TRBV27 and TRBJ2-7; TRBD1 aligns across 11 bases. J was trimmed by 4 bases and V by 4 bases; bases with no gene match: 6. The CDR3 runs 15 residues. Germline lookup yields CDR1 MNHEY and CDR2 SMNVEV (reference sequence). CDR3 nucleotides: TGTGCCAGCAGTTCACGGACAGGGGGCGTTTACGAGCAGTACTTC. Amino acids: CASSSRTGGVYEQYF.

The rearrangement joins TRBV12-3 or TRBV12-4 to TRBJ1-5, with 7 bases fitting TRBD1. The CDR3 runs 15 residues. V shed 6 bases, J shed 3 bases, and the junction held 8 bases outside the gene matches. In DNA, the CDR3 is TGTGCCAGCAGGGCAGGGGGAAGGAACAATCAGCCCCAGCATTTT. It specifies CASRAGGRNNQPQHF.

The chain combines TRBV7-9 with TRBJ1-1; no firm D call. The length of the CDR3 is 15 residues. Germline V gene lookup returns CDR1 SEHNR and CDR2 FQNEAQ (reference sequence). With 5 bases removed from V and 0 bases from J, the gap between germline ends came to 13 bases. The DNA of the CDR3 is TGTGCCAGCAGCAGATACAGCCGAATGAACACTGAAGCTTTCTTT. Its protein is CASSRYSRMNTEAFF.

This clonotype showed up many times. The genes are TRBV9 and TRBJ2-1, with D hard to call. With 1 base removed from V and 0 bases from J, the gap between germline ends came to 8 bases. Germline lookup yields CDR1 SGDLS and CDR2 YYNGEE. CDR3 length: 15 residues. CDR3 sequence: CASSVRGSSYNEQFF. The DNA of the CDR3 is TGTGCCAGCAGCGTACGCGGTAGCTCCTACAATGAGCAGTTCTTC.